These 9 T cell receptor beta chains were all obtained from the same sample, sequenced in a study of blood T cell repertoires in COVID-19. Libraries were prepared by immunoSEQ multiplex PCR; TCRdb keeps only in-frame clonotypes and omits some of them. The data hold 200,000 to 250,000 clones, with roughly 86% observed a single time. Sequencing input: PBMCs or T cells enriched from blood (not recorded which). The receptors originated from a woman in her 50s who had recovered from COVID-19.

The chain couples TRBV4-1 to TRBJ2-7; D is unresolved. The V end lost 1 base, the J end lost 8 bases, and 9 bases lay between the germline ends. This CDR3 has 12 residues. Germline CDR1 is MGHRA and CDR2 is YSYEKL. Here the CDR3 DNA reads TGCGCCAGCAGCCAAGGCGGAACGAAGCAGTACTTC. Its protein product is CASSQGGTKQYF.

The rearrangement links TRBV30 to TRBJ1-6; D is unresolved. Trimming removed 2 bases at V and 1 base at J, with 6 bases between. The CDR3 runs to 14 residues. From germline, CDR1 is GTSNPN and CDR2 SVGIG (reference sequence). This chain's CDR3 is CAWSLASYNSPLHF. In DNA, the CDR3 is TGTGCCTGGAGTTTAGCATCCTATAATTCACCCCTCCACTTT.

This sequence joins TRBV10-3 and TRBJ2-1; D gene unclear. Germline V gene data show CDR1 as ENHRY and CDR2 as SYGVKD. CDR3 length equals 12 residues. The V end lost 5 bases, the J end lost 4 bases, and 6 bases lay between the germline ends. The CDR3 sequence is CAISIEYNEQFF. Here the CDR3 DNA reads TGTGCCATCAGTATAGAGTACAATGAGCAGTTCTTC.

The J gene is TRBJ2-3, the V gene TRBV11-3; the match to TRBD1 covers 7 bases. J gave up 6 bases and V 0 bases, and 6 bases lay outside the gene matches. Germline V gene sequence: CDR1 SGHNT, CDR2 YENEEA. The CDR3 totals 15 residues. CDR3 bases: TGTGCCAGCAGCTTAGATCCCACAGGGGTGGATACGCAGTATTTT. This encodes CASSLDPTGVDTQYF.

The rearrangement links TRBV30 to TRBJ1-6; D is ambiguous. The germline gives CDR1 GTSNPN, CDR2 SVGIG (reference sequence). V lost 7 bases and J lost 5, with 9 bases in between. The CDR3 extends over 12 amino acids. The CDR3 coding sequence is TGTGCCTTTTCTAAGAATAATTCACCCCTCCACTTT. Protein: CAFSKNNSPLHF.

This clone was detected only a few times. The J gene is TRBJ1-2, the V gene TRBV27; D may be TRBD1 (5 bases). This CDR3 has 15 amino acids. Germline V gene sequence: CDR1 MNHEY, CDR2 SMNVEV (reference sequence). Trimming cost V 0 bases and J 6 bases, with 14 bases left between them. The CDR3 protein is CASSLSGRGVNGYTF. For the CDR3, the DNA is TGTGCCAGCAGTTTATCGGGTAGGGGTGTGAATGGCTACACCTTC.

V gene TRBV27 combines with J gene TRBJ2-1; tentatively, D is TRBD2 (5 bases). V was shortened by 5 bases and J by 4 bases, with 21 bases between the two germline ends. The CDR3 runs 17 residues. The germline CDR1 and CDR2 sequences are MNHEY and SMNVEV (reference sequence). CDR3 amino acids: CASSPADLREPYNEQFF. As DNA, the CDR3 is TGTGCCAGCAGTCCCGCCGACTTGAGGGAGCCGTACAATGAGCAGTTCTTC.

The chain combines TRBV7-3 with TRBJ1-2; 12 bases line up with TRBD1. This CDR3 has 14 residues. Germline V CDR1 and CDR2: SGHTA, FQGTGA. Trimming removed 5 bases from V and 8 bases from J; junction bases left unmatched: 6. CDR3 sequence (DNA): TGTGCCAGCAGCCCGGGACAGGGGGCCCGCGGCTACACCTTC. Translation: CASSPGQGARGYTF.

This clone showed up just a few times. The V and J genes are TRBV5-1 and TRBJ1-1; D is undetermined. The V gene lost 6 bases and the J gene lost 5 bases, with 14 bases spanning the gap. The CDR3 has 13 residues. Germline values: CDR1 SGHRS, CDR2 YFSETQ. CDR3 in amino acids: CASKGGGLTEAFF. As DNA, the CDR3 is TGCGCCAGCAAGGGTGGAGGATTGACTGAAGCTTTCTTT.